This entry is about one T cell receptor beta chain. What it recognizes is unknown. This same CDR3 is encoded by further DNA sequences in the sample. This sample is drawn from a study of shared clonotypes between healthy human individuals. The CDR3 is made up of 13 amino acids. V was trimmed by 0 bases and J by 7 bases, leaving 7 bases between them. Germline loops: CDR1 LGHNA, CDR2 YSLEER. Per sorted-subset replicate PCR, input was around 200 ng DNA, representing tens of thousands of T cell genomes. Using immunoSEQ multiplex PCR, the repertoire was profiled, and TCRdb retains in-frame clones only, with some absent. The sample lists roughly 2,300,000 clones; 85% to 95% were seen once. Regarding the study as a whole: What naive subsets generally showed was a larger estimated richness than memory subsets showed.

Sample: naive CD4+ T cells from PBMCs. Subset given: CD45RA+ positively selected. The gene calls are TRBV4-3 and TRBJ1-5, with D hard to call. The clonotype comes from a man between 18 and 35 years old in good health. Some clones in this sample may be carry-over from other donors' samples. In DNA form, the CDR3 reads TGCGCCAGCAGCCAAGATGGTGGCCAGCCCCAGCATTTT. Amino acid sequence: CASSQDGGQPQHF.